One sample yielded the 8 T cell receptor beta chains listed below, sequenced in a study of CD8 T cells in ankylosing spondylitis (dated by TCRdb to 2016 to 2017). The library was made by 5' RACE. Sequenced using an Illumina HiSeq 2500. TCRdb redid the processing of the public reads, applying fastp at Q25 and MiXCR, and retained in-frame beta chains. One record per CDR3 amino acid sequence lists the most common genes and DNA. This sample gives more than 250,000 distinct CDR3 sequences in total; roughly 11% of them show up just once. The ten largest clones take up around 8.4% of the sample. The sequencing sample was made of blood, either unsorted or a sorted T cell fraction (not recorded which). The receptors were sampled from a female donor with ankylosing spondylitis or in good health (not recorded which).

This clonotype was detected ten times or more. The chain joins TRBV5-4 to TRBJ1-5; TRBD1 aligns across 7 bases. Per the germline V gene, CDR1 is SGHNT and CDR2 is YYREEE (reference sequence). CDR3 size: 13 residues. V lost 3 bases, J lost 11 bases, and 8 bases stayed unmatched. CDR3 region: CASSSDRSWAQHF. In nucleotides, the CDR3 is TGTGCCAGCAGCTCGGACAGGTCATGGGCCCAGCATTTT.

This clonotype was seen repeatedly, ten times or more. V usage is TRBV2 and J usage is TRBJ1-1; D gene uncertain. V shed 2 bases and J shed 3 bases, with 10 bases lying between them. Germline CDR1 reads SNHLY; CDR2 reads FYNNEI. This CDR3 spans 14 amino acids. CDR3 amino acids: CASSESGRYTEAFF. DNA of the CDR3: TGTGCCAGCAGTGAATCCGGCCGGTACACTGAAGCTTTCTTT. Using reference TRBV2 and TRBJ1-1 for the parts outside the CDR3, the full variable domain is EPEVTQTPSHQVTQMGQEVILRCVPISNHLYFYWYRQILGQKVEFLVSFYNNEISEKSEIFDDQFSVERPDGSNFTLKIRSTKLEDSAMYFCASSESGRYTEAFFGQGTRLTVV.

This clonotype was recorded many times. The chain uses TRBV5-1 and TRBJ2-1; TRBD1 might be the D (6 bases). CDR3 length equals 15 residues. With 3 bases removed from V and 8 bases from J, the gap between germline ends came to 18 bases. Per germline, CDR1 SGHRS and CDR2 YFSETQ. DNA for the CDR3: TGCGCCAGCAGCTACACAGGGTCATCGGCCTATGAGCAGTTCTTC. Translated, it gives CASSYTGSSAYEQFF.

Many counts were recorded for this clonotype. V and J are TRBV20-1 and TRBJ2-3; 8 bases map to TRBD2. Germline trimming cut 1 base from V and 3 bases from J; bases unmatched to any gene: 3. This CDR3 is built from 14 residues. CDR1 is DFQATT, CDR2 SNEGSKA, per germline (reference sequence). In DNA, the CDR3 is TGCAGTGCTAGAGCGGGGGGGATTACAGATACGCAGTATTTT. Its protein product is CSARAGGITDTQYF.

This clonotype was seen at least ten times. The rearrangement joins TRBV24-1 to TRBJ2-1, with D perhaps being TRBD1 or TRBD2 (6 bases each). CDR3 length: 16 amino acids. The V and J ends lost 0 bases and 6 bases respectively, with 14 bases between them. Germline V gene sequence: CDR1 KGHDR, CDR2 SFDVKD. The chain's CDR3 is CATSDLARDKGNEQFF. In DNA, the CDR3 is TGTGCCACCAGTGATTTGGCGCGGGACAAAGGCAATGAGCAGTTCTTC.

The V call is TRBV28, the J call TRBJ1-5, with D unresolved. The V gene lost 6 bases and the J gene lost 6 bases, with 15 bases spanning the gap. CDR1 and CDR2 from the germline V gene are MDHEN and SYDVKM. This CDR3 has 14 residues. This chain's CDR3 is CASSPTSPGQPQHF. The CDR3 coding sequence is TGTGCCAGCAGCCCTACCTCGCCGGGTCAGCCCCAGCATTTT.

This clonotype was counted a few times. The rearrangement uses TRBV6-1 and TRBJ2-7, with 8 nucleotides matching TRBD1. Germline V gene lookup returns CDR1 MNHNS and CDR2 SASEGT. The CDR3 sequence is 15 residues long. After removal of 5 bases from V and 7 bases from J, the junction contained 13 bases not matched to a gene. The CDR3 nucleotides read TGTGCCAGCAGTCCCCCAAGGCAGGGGGCAGGGGAGCAGTACTTC. Translated: CASSPPRQGAGEQYF.

At least ten counts were recorded for this clonotype. The chain couples TRBV20-1 to TRBJ2-3; 7 bases line up with TRBD2. V gave up 3 bases and J gave up 6 bases; unmatched junction bases: 6. The germline CDR1 and CDR2 sequences are DFQATT and SNEGSKA (reference sequence). CDR3 length equals 13 residues. The CDR3 is CSARAGGRDTQYF. The CDR3 nucleotides are TGCAGTGCTAGGGCCGGGGGGAGGGATACGCAGTATTTT.